This note documents a single TCR beta chain sequence. These data belong to a study of glioma-infiltrating T cells after dendritic cell vaccination. CDR1 and CDR2 from the germline V gene are SGHAT and FQNNGV. V lost 5 bases to trimming and J lost 6 bases; unmatched junction nucleotides: 12. The CDR3 contains 16 residues. The sample's time point: after dendritic cell vaccination, including at tumor progression/relapse. Generated by immunoSEQ multiplex PCR, the TCRdb table keeps only in-frame clones and is missing some. Of around 78,000 clones listed, less than 85% are singletons. The V and J genes are TRBV11-2 and TRBJ2-2; 7 nucleotides line up with TRBD1. The TCR was taken from a human donor with glioblastoma. The specimen comprised blood, sampled after dendritic cell vaccination. The CDR3 protein is CASSKTGTVVSGELFF. The CDR3, as DNA: TGTGCCAGCAGCAAAACCGGGACAGTCGTCTCCGGGGAGCTGTTTTTT.